Listed below are T cell receptor beta chains from one sample, sequenced in a study of T cells in Graves' hyperthyroidism and ophthalmopathy. TCRdb independently ran MiXCR on the multiplex PCR reads; one entry per CDR3 protein. The sample contains 250,000 to 300,000 distinct CDR3 sequences, around 15% of which appear only once. The material sequenced was blood. The receptors shown here come from a woman in her forties or fifties with Graves' hyperthyroidism that later progressed to Graves' ophthalmopathy. The CDR3 runs from the conserved cysteine through the conserved F or W. The order of the fields is J gene, V gene, D gene, clone size, CDR3 protein, CDR3 DNA. A D gene is named only where the DNA matches it firmly. Rows may omit the clone size; those that give it use once, few, many or a size class.

j_gene: TRBJ2-1
v_gene: TRBV3-1
d_gene: NA
abundance: many
CDR3aa: CASSGWSGSSYNEQFF
CDR3nt: TGTGCCAGCAGCGGGTGGAGCGGTAGCTCCTACAATGAGCAGTTCTTC

j_gene: TRBJ2-5
v_gene: TRBV5-1
d_gene: NA
abundance: many
CDR3aa: CASSLSPPAETQYF
CDR3nt: TGCGCCAGCAGCTTGAGCCCCCCTGCAGAGACCCAGTACTTC

j_gene: TRBJ2-1
v_gene: TRBV20-1
d_gene: NA
abundance: few
CDR3aa: CSARLSGYNEQFF
CDR3nt: TGCAGTGCTAGACTAAGCGGGTACAATGAGCAGTTCTTC

j_gene: TRBJ1-4
v_gene: TRBV28
d_gene: TRBD1
abundance: few
CDR3aa: CASSLATGVMVGYEKLFF
CDR3nt: TGTGCCAGCAGTTTAGCGACAGGGGTTATGGTAGGATATGAAAAACTGTTTTTT

j_gene: TRBJ2-7
v_gene: TRBV19
d_gene: NA
abundance: many
CDR3aa: CASSMPDSYEQYF
CDR3nt: TGTGCCAGTAGTATGCCGGACTCCTACGAGCAGTACTTC

j_gene: TRBJ2-7
v_gene: TRBV4-2
d_gene: NA
abundance: many
CDR3aa: CASSQDPWAEQYF
CDR3nt: TGTGCCAGCAGCCAAGATCCATGGGCTGAGCAGTACTTC

j_gene: TRBJ2-2
v_gene: TRBV20-1
d_gene: TRBD1
abundance: many
CDR3aa: CSAVTGVHGELFF
CDR3nt: TGCAGTGCGGTGACAGGGGTTCACGGGGAGCTGTTTTTT

j_gene: TRBJ2-1
v_gene: TRBV11-2
d_gene: NA
abundance: many
CDR3aa: CASQMDVTYNEQFF
CDR3nt: TGTGCCAGCCAAATGGACGTTACCTACAATGAGCAGTTCTTC

j_gene: TRBJ2-7
v_gene: TRBV5-1
d_gene: NA
abundance: many
CDR3aa: CASSLAGVPYEQYF
CDR3nt: TGCGCCAGCAGCTTGGCGGGGGTCCCCTACGAGCAGTACTTC

j_gene: TRBJ1-1
v_gene: TRBV30
d_gene: NA
abundance: many
CDR3aa: CAWTKTLNTEAFF
CDR3nt: TGTGCCTGGACCAAGACCCTGAACACTGAAGCTTTCTTT

j_gene: TRBJ2-5
v_gene: TRBV5-1
d_gene: NA
abundance: NA
CDR3aa: CASSSTRGNLQETQYF
CDR3nt: TGCGCCAGCAGCTCCACGAGGGGGAATCTCCAAGAGACCCAGTACTTC

j_gene: TRBJ2-2
v_gene: TRBV10-3
d_gene: NA
abundance: many
CDR3aa: CAISDLGPGAEGGELFF
CDR3nt: TGTGCCATCAGTGATCTTGGTCCGGGAGCGGAGGGCGGGGAGCTGTTTTTT

j_gene: TRBJ2-2
v_gene: TRBV4-2
d_gene: NA
abundance: NA
CDR3aa: CASSQASGMITGELFF
CDR3nt: TGTGCCAGCAGCCAAGCGAGTGGTATGATCACCGGGGAGCTGTTTTTT

j_gene: TRBJ1-5
v_gene: TRBV12-3/TRBV12-4
d_gene: NA
abundance: few
CDR3aa: CASTPVWGASQHF
CDR3nt: TGTGCCAGCACCCCGGTGTGGGGCGCGTCCCAGCATTTT

j_gene: TRBJ2-1
v_gene: TRBV27
d_gene: NA
abundance: many
CDR3aa: CASSLSVPLNSYNEQFF
CDR3nt: TGTGCCAGCAGTTTATCGGTACCCTTAAACTCCTACAATGAGCAGTTCTTC

j_gene: TRBJ2-5
v_gene: TRBV12-3/TRBV12-4
d_gene: TRBD1
abundance: many
CDR3aa: CASRPYRGRETQYF
CDR3nt: TGTGCCAGCAGGCCTTACAGGGGTCGGGAGACCCAGTACTTC

j_gene: TRBJ1-1
v_gene: TRBV28
d_gene: TRBD1
abundance: many
CDR3aa: CASSTTGSEAFF
CDR3nt: TGTGCCAGCAGTACGACAGGGTCTGAAGCTTTCTTT

j_gene: TRBJ2-4
v_gene: TRBV29-1
d_gene: TRBD1
abundance: few
CDR3aa: CSVERSQGAVNIQYF
CDR3nt: TGCAGCGTTGAAAGGAGTCAGGGGGCTGTGAACATTCAGTACTTC

j_gene: TRBJ1-1
v_gene: TRBV24-1
d_gene: TRBD1
abundance: few
CDR3aa: CATSDPGQVEAFF
CDR3nt: TGTGCCACCAGTGATCCCGGACAGGTAGAAGCTTTCTTT

j_gene: TRBJ2-5
v_gene: TRBV4-1
d_gene: NA
abundance: many
CDR3aa: CASSQDYLALRSETQYF
CDR3nt: TGCGCCAGCAGCCAAGATTATCTAGCGTTAAGGTCAGAGACCCAGTACTTC

j_gene: TRBJ2-7
v_gene: TRBV7-9
d_gene: NA
abundance: NA
CDR3aa: CASSFGRASGSEQYF
CDR3nt: TGTGCCAGCAGCTTCGGCCGGGCCTCCGGTAGCGAGCAGTACTTC

j_gene: TRBJ2-5
v_gene: TRBV11-2
d_gene: NA
abundance: many
CDR3aa: CASTIGRETQYF
CDR3nt: TGTGCCAGCACTATAGGACGGGAGACCCAGTACTTC

j_gene: TRBJ2-7
v_gene: TRBV18
d_gene: NA
abundance: NA
CDR3aa: CASSPSSGDTYEQYF
CDR3nt: TGTGCCAGCTCACCGTCCTCGGGGGACACCTACGAGCAGTACTTC

j_gene: TRBJ1-2
v_gene: TRBV29-1
d_gene: NA
abundance: NA
CDR3aa: CSVVRGVYGYTF
CDR3nt: TGCAGCGTTGTGCGGGGGGTCTATGGCTACACCTTC

j_gene: TRBJ2-7
v_gene: TRBV5-4
d_gene: NA
abundance: NA
CDR3aa: CATKDSLQDSYEQYF
CDR3nt: TGTGCCACCAAAGATAGTTTACAAGACTCCTACGAGCAGTACTTC

j_gene: TRBJ1-1
v_gene: TRBV10-3
d_gene: NA
abundance: few
CDR3aa: CAISEGNTEAFF
CDR3nt: TGTGCCATCAGTGAGGGGAACACTGAAGCTTTCTTT

j_gene: TRBJ2-7
v_gene: TRBV28
d_gene: NA
abundance: many
CDR3aa: CASSSSGVKRYEQYF
CDR3nt: TGTGCCAGCAGTTCCTCGGGGGTGAAGCGCTACGAGCAGTACTTC

j_gene: TRBJ1-1
v_gene: TRBV28
d_gene: TRBD1
abundance: many
CDR3aa: CASSPWTGGITEAFF
CDR3nt: TGTGCCAGCAGTCCGTGGACAGGGGGCATCACTGAAGCTTTCTTT

j_gene: TRBJ2-7
v_gene: TRBV12-3/TRBV12-4
d_gene: NA
abundance: many
CDR3aa: CASSQSPYEQYF
CDR3nt: TGTGCCAGCAGCCAATCTCCCTACGAGCAGTACTTC

j_gene: TRBJ2-3
v_gene: TRBV6-2/TRBV6-3
d_gene: TRBD2
abundance: many
CDR3aa: CASSYDEAETSVLSTDTQYF
CDR3nt: TGTGCCAGCAGTTACGACGAGGCCGAGACTAGCGTCCTTAGCACAGATACGCAGTATTTT

j_gene: TRBJ2-7
v_gene: TRBV24-1
d_gene: TRBD2
abundance: many
CDR3aa: CATSDPLAGFYEQYF
CDR3nt: TGTGCCACCAGTGACCCACTAGCGGGATTCTACGAGCAGTACTTC

j_gene: TRBJ2-2
v_gene: TRBV18
d_gene: NA
abundance: many
CDR3aa: CASSRYTGELFF
CDR3nt: TGTGCCAGCTCACGATACACCGGGGAGCTGTTTTTT

j_gene: TRBJ2-3
v_gene: TRBV20-1
d_gene: NA
abundance: many
CDR3aa: CSARDVKRSTDTQYF
CDR3nt: TGCAGTGCTAGAGATGTCAAGCGGAGCACAGATACGCAGTATTTT

j_gene: TRBJ2-1
v_gene: TRBV30
d_gene: TRBD2
abundance: few
CDR3aa: CAWTTSGSYNEQFF
CDR3nt: TGTGCCTGGACCACTAGCGGGAGTTACAATGAGCAGTTCTTC

j_gene: TRBJ1-5
v_gene: TRBV29-1
d_gene: NA
abundance: many
CDR3aa: CSVEVQGGQPQHF
CDR3nt: TGCAGCGTTGAAGTCCAGGGAGGTCAGCCCCAGCATTTT

j_gene: TRBJ2-1
v_gene: TRBV29-1
d_gene: TRBD2
abundance: many
CDR3aa: CSVVGLAGNEQFF
CDR3nt: TGCAGCGTTGTAGGACTAGCGGGAAATGAGCAGTTCTTC

j_gene: TRBJ2-3
v_gene: TRBV5-1
d_gene: TRBD2
abundance: many
CDR3aa: CASALAGVTDTQYF
CDR3nt: TGCGCCAGCGCCCTAGCGGGAGTGACAGATACGCAGTATTTT

j_gene: TRBJ1-2
v_gene: TRBV5-1
d_gene: NA
abundance: many
CDR3aa: CASSLGDTAYGYTF
CDR3nt: TGCGCCAGCAGCTTGGGCGACACAGCCTATGGCTACACCTTC

j_gene: TRBJ2-1
v_gene: TRBV5-1
d_gene: TRBD2
abundance: many
CDR3aa: CASSFLSGSGGDEQFF
CDR3nt: TGCGCCAGCAGCTTCCTTAGCGGGAGCGGCGGGGATGAGCAGTTCTTC

j_gene: TRBJ2-1
v_gene: TRBV18
d_gene: TRBD2
abundance: many
CDR3aa: CASSPPGGVNEQFF
CDR3nt: TGTGCCAGCTCACCACCTGGGGGGGTCAATGAGCAGTTCTTC

j_gene: TRBJ1-4
v_gene: TRBV27
d_gene: TRBD1
abundance: few
CDR3aa: CASNQGGAGEKLFF
CDR3nt: TGTGCCAGCAACCAAGGGGGCGCGGGTGAAAAACTGTTTTTT

j_gene: TRBJ2-7
v_gene: TRBV24-1
d_gene: TRBD1
abundance: many
CDR3aa: CATSDRVPRDRVNEQYF
CDR3nt: TGTGCCACCAGTGATCGCGTCCCGCGGGACAGGGTGAACGAGCAGTACTTC

j_gene: TRBJ2-7
v_gene: TRBV3-1
d_gene: TRBD2
abundance: many
CDR3aa: CASSLRLAGPYEQYF
CDR3nt: TGTGCCAGCAGCCTAAGACTAGCGGGACCCTACGAGCAGTACTTC

j_gene: TRBJ2-7
v_gene: TRBV28
d_gene: TRBD1
abundance: many
CDR3aa: CASSFWTGGPLEQYF
CDR3nt: TGTGCCAGCAGTTTTTGGACAGGGGGGCCCCTCGAGCAGTACTTC

j_gene: TRBJ2-6
v_gene: TRBV6-1
d_gene: NA
abundance: many
CDR3aa: CATTPHRRGANVLTF
CDR3nt: TGTGCCACCACGCCACACCGGCGCGGGGCCAACGTCCTGACTTTC

j_gene: TRBJ2-2
v_gene: TRBV9
d_gene: TRBD2
abundance: few
CDR3aa: CASSAPQGLAGVTGELFF
CDR3nt: TGTGCCAGCAGCGCCCCCCAGGGGCTAGCGGGAGTTACCGGGGAGCTGTTTTTT

j_gene: TRBJ2-2
v_gene: TRBV7-9
d_gene: TRBD2
abundance: few
CDR3aa: CASSRLAGNAGELFF
CDR3nt: TGTGCCAGCAGCCGACTAGCGGGAAATGCCGGGGAGCTGTTTTTT

j_gene: TRBJ1-5
v_gene: TRBV12-3/TRBV12-4
d_gene: NA
abundance: many
CDR3aa: CASSGREELPQHF
CDR3nt: TGTGCCAGCAGTGGGCGGGAGGAACTGCCCCAGCATTTT

j_gene: TRBJ2-1
v_gene: TRBV7-9
d_gene: TRBD1
abundance: NA
CDR3aa: CASSPGQGIAHNEQFF
CDR3nt: TGTGCCAGCAGCCCGGGACAGGGAATCGCCCACAATGAGCAGTTCTTC

j_gene: TRBJ2-5
v_gene: TRBV12-3/TRBV12-4
d_gene: TRBD2
abundance: many
CDR3aa: CASSLGAGGGETQYF
CDR3nt: TGTGCCAGCAGTTTAGGGGCGGGGGGAGGGGAGACCCAGTACTTC

j_gene: TRBJ2-1
v_gene: TRBV5-1
d_gene: TRBD2
abundance: NA
CDR3aa: CASSLALTSGRALDEQFF
CDR3nt: TGCGCCAGCAGCTTGGCCCTGACTAGCGGGAGGGCCTTGGATGAGCAGTTCTTC

j_gene: TRBJ2-5
v_gene: TRBV2
d_gene: NA
abundance: many
CDR3aa: CASRSLGALYLETQYF
CDR3nt: TGTGCCAGCAGAAGTTTGGGGGCCCTTTACTTGGAGACCCAGTACTTC

j_gene: TRBJ2-7
v_gene: TRBV3-1
d_gene: TRBD1
abundance: many
CDR3aa: CASSQDRGPYEQYF
CDR3nt: TGTGCCAGCAGCCAAGACAGGGGGCCCTACGAGCAGTACTTC

j_gene: TRBJ2-1
v_gene: TRBV29-1
d_gene: TRBD2
abundance: NA
CDR3aa: CSVGASGSNEQFF
CDR3nt: TGCAGCGTTGGGGCTAGCGGGAGCAATGAGCAGTTCTTC